Below, one T cell receptor beta chain is given with its context. The data originate from a study of monozygotic twins with inflammatory bowel disease. TCRdb derives one entry per CDR3 protein from the 5' RACE reads, leaving out DNA. This sample's clone table lists fewer than 110,000 distinct CDR3 sequences. This CDR3 has 15 amino acids. From germline, CDR1 is LGHNA and CDR2 YSLEER. The chain combines TRBV4-3 with TRBJ1-1. Sequencing input: blood. The clonotype comes from a human donor with ulcerative colitis or Crohn's disease, or a healthy co-twin of an affected twin (not recorded which). The CDR3: CASSLHTQSNTEAFF.